The present entry profiles one T cell receptor beta chain with its context. Its antigen remains unidentified. This CDR3 is built from 14 residues. CDR1 SQVTM and CDR2 ANQGSEA come from the germline V gene. Germline trimming cut 2 bases from V and 4 bases from J; bases unmatched to any gene: 7. For the second PCR, which ran for 7 to 11 cycles, a sample-barcoded 5' primer and a J-beta primer mix were used. Every sample returned 2.5 million or more CDR3-containing paired-end reads. One entry per CDR3 protein results from TCRdb running MiXCR on the 5' RACE reads. The table lists about 730,000 distinct CDR3 sequences, approximately 39% of them singletons. This sample was included in a study of blood T cells in healthy people across ages. Study results and limitations: Compared with aged donors, long-lived donors showed fewer expanded clones, suggesting selection. Naive T cell percentage and TCR beta diversity correlated strongly. Per million T cells, the diversity of TCR beta decreased roughly linearly as age advanced.

Sequencing was done on a sample of blood. The J gene is TRBJ1-2, the V gene TRBV29-1; TRBD1 matches at 7 bases. The sequence was collected from a woman in her fifties or sixties in good health. CDR3 sequence reads: CSVEKGAEIYGYTF. The CDR3 DNA reads as TGCAGCGTTGAAAAGGGGGCAGAAATCTATGGCTACACCTTC.